A single sample is the source of the 14 T cell receptor beta chains below, sequenced in a study of Ad26.COV2.S vaccination and SARS-CoV-2 variants. Some clones are missing from TCRdb's copy, which holds only in-frame ones; the method was immunoSEQ multiplex PCR. The data show about 680,000 clones, 80% to 90% seen once. Treatment in this sample: roughly 19 received Ad26.COV2.S at low or high dose, single or two shots; roughly five received placebo; per-sample allocation not given. Sampling happened 63 days after the first vaccine or placebo injection. The material sequenced was peripheral blood, taken in a trial of Ad26.COV2.S vaccine versus placebo. The receptors here all came from a person between 18 and 65 years old who received the Ad26.COV2.S COVID-19 vaccine or a placebo.

V and J are TRBV2 and TRBJ1-2; the D gene is possibly TRBD1 (5 bases). Trimming pared 7 bases from V and 3 bases from J, leaving 15 bases between. The CDR3 is made up of 14 amino acids. Per the germline V gene, CDR1 is SNHLY and CDR2 is FYNNEI. CDR3 region: CASTLFGGDYGYTF. The CDR3 coding sequence is TGTGCCAGCACTCTGTTCGGAGGGGACTATGGCTACACCTTC.

The chain employs TRBV4-1 and TRBJ1-4; no firm D call. The CDR3 is 15 amino acids. Germline values: CDR1 MGHRA, CDR2 YSYEKL. V lost 0 bases, J lost 5 bases, and 10 bases lay in between. CDR3 DNA: TGCGCCAGCAGCCAAGAAGCAGGCGTAAATGAAAAACTGTTTTTT. This sequence encodes CASSQEAGVNEKLFF.

The chain joins TRBV27 to TRBJ1-5; D gene uncertain. Per germline, CDR1 MNHEY and CDR2 SMNVEV (reference sequence). CDR3 length equals 19 residues. V lost 0 bases and J lost 0, with 18 bases in between. The CDR3 sequence: CASSLSAGNRLASNQPQHF. The DNA of the CDR3 is TGTGCCAGCAGTTTATCCGCGGGGAACAGACTAGCTAGCAATCAGCCCCAGCATTTT.

This sequence joins TRBV21-1 and TRBJ1-2. TRBV21-1 represents a pseudogene. The CDR3 has 9 residues. The CDR3 nucleotides read TGTGCCAGCAGCAAAGGCTACACCTTC. It is translated as CASSKGYTF.

This CDR3 is CASSLGGQGASEKLFF. The CDR3 nucleotides read TGCGCCAGCAGCTTGGGAGGACAGGGGGCTTCTGAAAAACTGTTTTTT. The V call is TRBV5-1, the J call TRBJ1-4, with TRBD1 matching 11 bases. With V trimmed by 0 bases and J by 7 bases, 5 bases remained unmatched. This CDR3 region has 16 residues. From germline, CDR1 is SGHRS and CDR2 YFSETQ.

J is TRBJ2-1 and V is TRBV6-2 or TRBV6-3, with TRBD2 matching 10 bases. Germline V gene sequence: CDR1 MNHEY, CDR2 SVGEGT. Germline trimming cut 2 bases from V and 4 bases from J; bases unmatched to any gene: 8. The CDR3 has 17 residues. The CDR3 sequence is CASSYGPIAGGYNEQFF. The CDR3 DNA reads TGTGCCAGCAGTTACGGTCCGATAGCGGGGGGATACAATGAGCAGTTCTTC.

The chain uses TRBV4-3 and TRBJ1-5; tentatively, D is TRBD1 (5 bases). Germline assignment: CDR1 LGHNA and CDR2 YSLEER. The CDR3 totals 15 residues. V dropped 1 base and J dropped 7 bases, with 14 bases sitting between them. The CDR3 nucleotides read TGCGCCAGCAGCCAAGCCCAGGGTATCGGGCAGCCCCAGCATTTT. This encodes CASSQAQGIGQPQHF.

The gene calls are TRBV24-1 and TRBJ2-1; tentatively, D is TRBD2 (6 bases). Trimming pared 4 bases from V and 10 bases from J, leaving 19 bases between. The CDR3 covers 15 residues. The germline gives CDR1 KGHDR, CDR2 SFDVKD. This chain's CDR3 is CATSDPSAPGAEQFF. The CDR3 DNA is TGTGCCACCAGTGACCCGTCCGCCCCGGGAGCCGAGCAGTTCTTC.

This clone turned up a few times. This chain connects TRBV6-2 or TRBV6-3 to TRBJ1-2, with TRBD1 identical over 10 bases. Losses at the gene ends were 2 bases for V and 5 bases for J; bases not matched to a gene: 5. Germline V gene data show CDR1 as MNHEY and CDR2 as SVGEGT. The CDR3 consists of 15 residues. CDR3: CASSYPGQGGYGYTF. As DNA, the CDR3 is TGTGCCAGCAGTTACCCTGGACAGGGGGGATATGGCTACACCTTC.

This clone was found a few times. The rearrangement links TRBV12-3 or TRBV12-4 to TRBJ2-7; D is undetermined. The CDR3 spans 12 residues. V lost 3 bases and J lost 7, with 10 bases in between. The CDR3 sequence: CASSFRAVEQYF. CDR3 bases: TGTGCCAGCAGTTTTCGGGCTGTGGAGCAGTACTTC.

The DNA for the CDR3 is TGCGCCAGCAGCTATGCTAGCGGGAGCGCAGATACGCAGTATTTT. This encodes CASSYASGSADTQYF. V and J are TRBV5-1 and TRBJ2-3; 10 bases are shared with TRBD2. After removal of 3 bases from V and 4 bases from J, the junction contained 5 bases not matched to a gene. The CDR3 consists of 15 residues. Germline CDR1 is SGHRS and CDR2 is YFSETQ.

About this clone itself: The sample carries other DNA sequences with the same CDR3. J is TRBJ1-1 and V is TRBV12-3 or TRBV12-4; D unresolved. This CDR3 is 12 amino acids long. Trimming pared 4 bases from V and 1 base from J, leaving 4 bases between. CDR3 sequence: CASSWGNTEAFF. The CDR3 DNA sequence: TGTGCCAGCAGTTGGGGGAACACTGAAGCTTTCTTT.

This chain joins TRBV14 and TRBJ2-6; D is unresolved. This CDR3 has 19 amino acids. Germline CDR1 reads SGHDN; CDR2 reads FVKESK. V shed 0 bases and J shed 0 bases, with 15 bases lying between them. The CDR3 reads CASSQDQRQTSSGANVLTF. For the CDR3, the DNA is TGTGCCAGCAGCCAAGATCAGAGGCAGACAAGCTCTGGGGCCAACGTCCTGACTTTC.

The chain has TRBV7-9 and TRBJ2-7; D not certain. CDR3 length: 14 residues. Looked up from germline, CDR1 is SEHNR and CDR2 is FQNEAQ (reference sequence). Trimming left V 8 bases short and J 4 bases short, with 18 bases between. The DNA of the CDR3 is TGTGCCAGCGGCCCCTGGGCTCCACCTTACGAGCAGTACTTC. Translated: CASGPWAPPYEQYF.